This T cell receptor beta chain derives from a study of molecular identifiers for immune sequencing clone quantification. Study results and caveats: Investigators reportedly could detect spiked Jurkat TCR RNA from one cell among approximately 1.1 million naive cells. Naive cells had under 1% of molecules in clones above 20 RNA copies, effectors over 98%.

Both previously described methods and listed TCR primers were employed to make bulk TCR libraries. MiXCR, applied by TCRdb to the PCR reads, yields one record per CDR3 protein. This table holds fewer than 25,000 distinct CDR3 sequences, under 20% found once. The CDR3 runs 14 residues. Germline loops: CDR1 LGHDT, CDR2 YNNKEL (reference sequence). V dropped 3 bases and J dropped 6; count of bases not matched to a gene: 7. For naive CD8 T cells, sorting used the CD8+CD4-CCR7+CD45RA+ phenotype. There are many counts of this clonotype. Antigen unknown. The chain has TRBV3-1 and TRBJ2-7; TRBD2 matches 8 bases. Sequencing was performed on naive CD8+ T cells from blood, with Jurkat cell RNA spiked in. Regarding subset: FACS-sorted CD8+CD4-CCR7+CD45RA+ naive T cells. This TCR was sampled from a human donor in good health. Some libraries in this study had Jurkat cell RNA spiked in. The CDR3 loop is CASSQGLGGFEQYF. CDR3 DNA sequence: TGTGCCAGCAGCCAGGGACTAGGAGGCTTCGAGCAGTACTTC.